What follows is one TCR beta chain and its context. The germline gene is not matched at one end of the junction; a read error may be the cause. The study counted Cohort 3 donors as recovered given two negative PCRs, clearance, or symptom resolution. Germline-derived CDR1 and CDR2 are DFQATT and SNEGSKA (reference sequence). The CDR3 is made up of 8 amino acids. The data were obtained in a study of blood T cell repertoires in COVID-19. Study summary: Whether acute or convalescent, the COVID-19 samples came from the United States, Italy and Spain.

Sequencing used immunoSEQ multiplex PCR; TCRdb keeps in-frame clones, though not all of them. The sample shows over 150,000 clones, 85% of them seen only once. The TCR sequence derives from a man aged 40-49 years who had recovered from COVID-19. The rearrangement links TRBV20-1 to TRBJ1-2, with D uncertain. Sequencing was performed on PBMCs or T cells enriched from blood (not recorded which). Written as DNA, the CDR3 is TGCAGTGCCTTACGAGGTGGCTTC. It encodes CSALRGGF.